The present T cell receptor beta chain was sequenced within a study of human T cells and chemical hapten exposure. Time point noted: patch test 2, 6 weeks after DPC sensitization. The treatment: therapeutic diphenylcyclopropenone sensitization with weekly scalp DPC. Original analysis: Counting gave a median of 95,638 TCRs per sample, with values ranging from 23,224 to 690,600. TCRdb independently ran MiXCR on the RACE reads; one entry per CDR3 protein. The V and J calls and clone size are TCRdb's, not the authors'. The data contain a few hundred thousand distinct CDR3 sequences, about 6.9% of them seen just once; the ten biggest clones take up about 5%. On this clonotype itself: Its target is not known.

General observations from the study: Controls had significantly fewer large CDR3 similarity clusters than were formed by expanded TCRs.

Germline CDR1 reads PRHDT; CDR2 reads FYEKMQ (reference sequence). The CDR3 runs 12 residues. The V gene lost 8 bases and the J gene lost 2 bases, with 9 bases spanning the gap. The input for sequencing was whole blood, taken in connection with sensitization to the hapten diphenylcyclopropenone (DPC). The TCR originated in a woman aged 18-29 years with alopecia areata. Some clones in this sample may be carry-over from other donors' samples. The V call is TRBV13, the J call TRBJ2-5, with D perhaps TRBD1 (5 bases). The CDR3 spells CASRQGQETQYF. CDR3 sequence (DNA): TGTGCCAGCCGGCAGGGACAAGAGACCCAGTACTTC.